The following is a TCR beta chain sequence with its context. The CDR3 sequence is 14 residues long. The J segment lost 5 bases and the V segment lost 1 base, leaving 0 bases of the junction unmatched. Germline assignment: CDR1 LNHNV and CDR2 YYDKDF (reference sequence). Time point meaning: week 3, after first cycle of checkpoint inhibitor. The entry originates in a study of blood T cell dynamics during melanoma immunotherapy. Repertoires were generated with immunoSEQ multiplex PCR, while TCRdb's copy carries only in-frame clones and drops some. Of fewer than 15,000 clones in the sample, around 85% were seen once.

Sample: blood, taken from a patient treated with checkpoint blockade. The clonotype originates from a human donor with melanoma. This chain uses TRBV15 with TRBJ1-5; 9 bases map to TRBD1. Written as DNA, the CDR3 is TGTGCCACCAGCAGAGGGACAGGGGATCAGCCCCAGCATTTT. It encodes CATSRGTGDQPQHF.